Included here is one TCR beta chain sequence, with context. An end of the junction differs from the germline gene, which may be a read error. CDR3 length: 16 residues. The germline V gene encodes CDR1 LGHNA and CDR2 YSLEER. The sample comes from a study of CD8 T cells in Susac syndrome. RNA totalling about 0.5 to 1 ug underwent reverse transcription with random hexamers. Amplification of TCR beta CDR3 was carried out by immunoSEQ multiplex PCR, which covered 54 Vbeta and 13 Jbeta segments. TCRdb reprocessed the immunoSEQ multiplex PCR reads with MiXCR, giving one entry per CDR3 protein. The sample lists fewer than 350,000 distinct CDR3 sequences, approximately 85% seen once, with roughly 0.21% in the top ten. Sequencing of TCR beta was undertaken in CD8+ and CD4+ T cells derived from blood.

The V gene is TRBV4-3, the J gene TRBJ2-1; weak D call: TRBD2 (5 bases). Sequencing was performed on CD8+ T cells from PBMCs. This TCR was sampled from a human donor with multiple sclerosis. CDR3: CASSQGRASPYNKQFF. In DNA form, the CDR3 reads TGCGCCAGCAGCCAAGGTCGCGCTAGCCCCTACAATAAGCAGTTCTTC.